This TCR beta chain was sequenced in a study of blood T cell repertoires in COVID-19. Turning to the study itself: Collection of acute and convalescent COVID-19 samples took place in the United States, Italy and Spain.

V was shortened by 6 bases and J by 6 bases, with 15 bases between the two germline ends. The V gene's germline CDR1 is MNHEY and CDR2 SVGAGI. The CDR3 runs 13 residues. Clones were sequenced by immunoSEQ multiplex PCR, and TCRdb holds only the in-frame ones, with some missing. The data show 120,000 to 150,000 clones, about nine tenths seen once. This sequence was found in a man in his fifties who had recovered from COVID-19. Material: peripheral blood. The V call is TRBV6-5, the J call TRBJ2-7, with D perhaps TRBD2 (6 bases). The CDR3 nucleotides are TGTGCCAGCAGAGATGGCGGGGCTCCCGAGCAGTACTTC. Translating gives CASRDGGAPEQYF.